A single sample gave rise to the 30 T cell receptor beta chains below, sequenced in a study of blood T cell repertoires in COVID-19 (dated by TCRdb to the early 2020s). Library preparation employed the immunoSEQ multiplex PCR assay. The clones in this table, taken by TCRdb from immuneACCESS, are in-frame only. Not every clone is retained; where verified, under half of the shortfall comes from an unresolved V gene, and the cause of the rest is unknown. For this sample there are 220,000 or so clones; around 85% appear just once. Approximately 1.2% of the sample belongs to the ten largest clones. The sequencing sample was made of PBMCs or T cells enriched from blood (not recorded which). The receptors were gathered from a woman aged 40 to 49 with acute COVID-19.

DNA of the CDR3: TGTGCCAGTAAACACAGGGAGTTTAACACTGAAGCTTTCTTT. Amino acid sequence: CASKHREFNTEAFF. The gene calls are TRBV19 and TRBJ1-1, with a tentative D call TRBD1 (6 bases). Germline CDR1 is LNHDA and CDR2 is SQIVND (reference sequence). This CDR3 comprises 14 residues. Trimming removed 7 bases at V and 2 bases at J, with 14 bases between.

This rearrangement joins TRBV3-1 (or the pseudogene TRBV3-2) to TRBJ1-1, with 8 positions matching TRBD1. The V gene end was trimmed by 0 bases and the J gene end by 10 bases; junction bases not matched to a gene: 1. Germline assignment: CDR1 LGHDT and CDR2 YNNKEL (reference sequence). The CDR3 loop spans 12 amino acids. CDR3 protein: CASSQETGAAFF. CDR3 coding DNA: TGTGCCAGCAGCCAAGAGACAGGGGCAGCTTTCTTT.

The V gene is TRBV19, the J gene TRBJ2-5; TRBD1 agrees at 8 bases. Per the germline V gene, CDR1 is LNHDA and CDR2 is SQIVND (reference sequence). J was trimmed by 2 bases and V by 5 bases; bases with no gene match: 10. This CDR3 is built from 16 residues. The CDR3 loop reads CASSQLAGGPQETQYF. CDR3 in DNA: TGTGCCAGTAGTCAGTTGGCAGGGGGCCCTCAAGAGACCCAGTACTTC.

The CDR3 region is CASSMVSRGRTEAFF. CDR3 in DNA: TGTGCCAGTAGTATGGTGTCGCGGGGGCGTACTGAAGCTTTCTTT. The V gene is TRBV19, the J gene TRBJ1-1, with D possibly being TRBD1 (6 bases). Germline V gene lookup returns CDR1 LNHDA and CDR2 SQIVND (reference sequence). V was trimmed by 3 bases and J by 5 bases, leaving 16 bases between them. This CDR3 has 15 residues.

CDR3 sequence (DNA): TGTGCCAGCAGCTTGGGCCGGGAAGCTTTCTTT. It encodes CASSLGREAFF. The chain uses TRBV11-1 and TRBJ1-1; D gene unclear. V was trimmed by 3 bases and J by 8 bases, leaving 7 bases between them. CDR3 length: 11 residues. CDR1 SGHAT and CDR2 FQDESV come from the germline V gene (reference sequence).

This chain links TRBV2 with TRBJ1-5; no clear D gene. Trimming pared 3 bases from V and 0 bases from J, leaving 6 bases between. Germline V gives CDR1 SNHLY, CDR2 FYNNEI. The CDR3 is made up of 14 amino acids. CDR3 in amino acids: CASSELYSNQPQHF. For the CDR3, the DNA is TGTGCCAGCAGTGAGTTGTATAGCAATCAGCCCCAGCATTTT.

The chain couples TRBV29-1 to TRBJ2-7; D possibly corresponds to TRBD2 (6 bases). Per the germline V gene, CDR1 is SQVTM and CDR2 is ANQGSEA. This CDR3 is 13 amino acids long. Trimming stripped 7 bases from V and 5 bases from J, with 18 bases between. The CDR3 nucleotides read TGCAGCGCTGGCCTGCGGGGTAGTGACGAGCAGTACTTC. Its protein product is CSAGLRGSDEQYF.

V usage is TRBV18 and J usage is TRBJ2-3, with 7 nucleotides matching TRBD1. CDR1 and CDR2 from the germline V gene are KGHSH and LQKENI. J was trimmed by 3 bases and V by 6 bases; bases with no gene match: 12. The CDR3 contains 16 residues. CDR3 amino acids: CASSRPTGRGTDTQYF. The DNA for the CDR3 is TGTGCCAGCTCCAGACCGACAGGGAGAGGGACAGATACGCAGTATTTT.

This chain links TRBV19 with TRBJ1-5; TRBD1 matches at 9 bases. CDR1 is LNHDA and CDR2 is SQIVND in the germline V gene (reference sequence). The junction had 9 bases not matched to a gene; V was cut back by 3 bases and J by 3 bases. The CDR3 spans 17 residues. CDR3 coding DNA: TGTGCCAGTAGTATTACTTTGACAGGGGGTCTCAATCAGCCCCAGCATTTT. Amino acids: CASSITLTGGLNQPQHF.

The chain links TRBV5-6 to TRBJ1-4; D remains ambiguous. The V gene lost 4 bases and the J gene lost 7 bases, with 17 bases spanning the gap. This CDR3 contains 15 residues. Germline V gene lookup returns CDR1 SGHDT and CDR2 YYEEEE. The CDR3 reads CASSLLATRGEKLFF. CDR3 coding DNA: TGTGCCAGCAGCCTGCTTGCCACGCGTGGTGAAAAACTGTTTTTT.

The chain has TRBV6-2 or TRBV6-3 and TRBJ1-6, with 9 bases lining up with TRBD1. V dropped 3 bases and J dropped 10; count of bases not matched to a gene: 10. CDR3 length equals 16 residues. Germline V gives CDR1 MNHEY, CDR2 SVGEGT. CDR3 sequence (DNA): TGTGCCAGCAGTTATGCGGCCGGGACAGGGAGATCACCCCTCCACTTT. The encoded protein is CASSYAAGTGRSPLHF.

J is TRBJ2-3 and V is TRBV5-1, with D possibly matching TRBD1 (5 bases). Germline CDR1 is SGHRS and CDR2 is YFSETQ. The CDR3 length is 15 residues. Trimming shortened V by 0 bases and J by 2 bases, and 10 bases separated the two germline ends. For the CDR3, the DNA is TGCGCCAGCAGCTTGGGGGCAGGGATCACAGATACGCAGTATTTT. Translation gives CASSLGAGITDTQYF.

V and J are TRBV7-9 and TRBJ1-2, with a possible D match to TRBD1 (6 bases). Trimming removed 1 base at V and 4 bases at J, with 10 bases between. Germline CDR1 reads SEHNR; CDR2 reads FQNEAQ (reference sequence). There are 14 residues in the CDR3. CDR3 DNA: TGTGCCAGCAGCTTAGTTGGGGACACCTATGGCTACACCTTC. Residues: CASSLVGDTYGYTF.

This chain uses TRBV28 with TRBJ2-4; 12 positions agree with TRBD1. J lost 8 bases, V lost 3 bases, and 8 bases had no gene match. The CDR3 sequence is 16 residues long. The germline gives CDR1 MDHEN, CDR2 SYDVKM. CDR3: CASSFRDRGPGDIQYF. DNA for the CDR3: TGTGCCAGCAGTTTTAGGGACAGGGGGCCCGGGGACATTCAGTACTTC.

V gene TRBV7-9 combines with J gene TRBJ2-1; the match to TRBD2 covers 14 bases. There are 18 residues in the CDR3. The trim removed 6 bases at V and 5 bases at J, leaving 12 bases unmatched. Germline V gene data show CDR1 as SEHNR and CDR2 as FQNEAQ (reference sequence). CDR3 nucleotide sequence: TGTGCCAGCAGTCCTCCTACGTGGACTAGCGGGAGGAACAATGAGCAGTTCTTC. Encoded protein: CASSPPTWTSGRNNEQFF.

DNA for the CDR3: TGTGCCAGCAGCTCCCCGGGACAGCACTCTGGGGCCAACGTCCTGACTTTC. Its protein product is CASSSPGQHSGANVLTF. The chain employs TRBV7-2 and TRBJ2-6; the match to TRBD1 covers 7 bases. The CDR3 has 17 residues. The trim removed 4 bases at V and 0 bases at J, leaving 6 bases unmatched. The germline gives CDR1 SGHTA, CDR2 FQGNSA.

The chain combines TRBV14 with TRBJ2-7; TRBD2 matches at 7 bases. The V gene end was trimmed by 1 base and the J gene end by 2 bases; junction bases not matched to a gene: 5. CDR1 is SGHDN and CDR2 is FVKESK in the germline V gene. This CDR3 spans 15 amino acids. The CDR3 DNA follows: TGTGCCAGCAGCCAAGTCTACGGGAGGACCTACGAGCAGTACTTC. Translating it yields CASSQVYGRTYEQYF.

The chain is built from TRBV19 and TRBJ1-1, with a weak D call TRBD1 (6 bases). V lost 3 bases, J lost 0 bases, and 14 bases lay in between. Germline V lookup: CDR1 LNHDA, CDR2 SQIVND (reference sequence). The CDR3 extends over 16 amino acids. CDR3 nucleotides: TGTGCCAGTAGTATGGCCCTAGGACAGATGAACACTGAAGCTTTCTTT. It yields the protein CASSMALGQMNTEAFF.

The rearrangement uses TRBV7-3 and TRBJ2-5; 11 bases align to TRBD2. J was trimmed by 1 base and V by 4 bases; bases with no gene match: 2. CDR3 length: 15 residues. CDR1 SGHTA and CDR2 FQGTGA come from the germline V gene. In nucleotides, the CDR3 is TGTGCCAGCAGCTCTAGCGGGGGGACCCAAGAGACCCAGTACTTC. Amino acids: CASSSSGGTQETQYF.

This clone was detected once. The rearrangement joins TRBV7-6 to TRBJ2-3; TRBD2 might be the D (6 bases). CDR3 length equals 15 residues. Germline V CDR1 and CDR2: SGHVS, FNYEAQ. The V and J ends lost 5 bases and 1 base respectively, with 13 bases between them. The DNA for the CDR3 is TGTGCCAGCAGCGGGCGGGGTCTTCGCACAGATACGCAGTATTTT. Its translation: CASSGRGLRTDTQYF.

The chain uses TRBV3-1 (or the pseudogene TRBV3-2) and TRBJ2-2; D is perhaps TRBD1 (6 bases). The germline V and J ends were trimmed by 1 base and 3 bases, with 12 bases remaining between them. The CDR3 has 16 residues. CDR1 and CDR2 (germline): LGHDT, YNNKEL (reference sequence). CDR3 DNA: TGTGCCAGCAGCCAAGTACCAGGGGTCGACACCGGGGAGCTGTTTTTT. This encodes CASSQVPGVDTGELFF.

The chain employs TRBV6-5 and TRBJ2-2, with unresolved D. The length of the CDR3 is 12 residues. From germline, CDR1 is MNHEY and CDR2 SVGAGI. Deletions cut 4 bases from V and 4 bases from J, with 4 bases between. CDR3 coding DNA: TGTGCCAGCAGTTTTCTCACCGGGGAGCTGTTTTTT. Translated: CASSFLTGELFF.

The genes are TRBV20-1 and TRBJ1-5; unclear D gene. The germline gives CDR1 DFQATT, CDR2 SNEGSKA (reference sequence). V dropped 3 bases and J dropped 1 base, with 10 bases sitting between them. The CDR3 runs 14 residues. CDR3 sequence: CSASPGSSNQPQHF. As DNA, the CDR3 is TGCAGTGCTAGTCCGGGGTCCAGCAATCAGCCCCAGCATTTT.

The chain joins TRBV19 to TRBJ2-3; 14 nucleotides match TRBD2. The CDR3 totals 15 residues. The V gene's germline CDR1 is LNHDA and CDR2 SQIVND (reference sequence). Trimming cost V 6 bases and J 4 bases; bases outside gene matches: 3. The CDR3 sequence: CASSETSGGADTQYF. The CDR3, as DNA: TGTGCCAGTAGCGAGACTAGCGGGGGGGCAGATACGCAGTATTTT.

The J gene is TRBJ2-1, the V gene TRBV11-2; 12 bases are shared with TRBD2. Losses at the gene ends were 4 bases for V and 6 bases for J; bases not matched to a gene: 7. Germline loops: CDR1 SGHAT, CDR2 FQNNGV. The CDR3 runs 16 residues. For the CDR3, the DNA is TGTGCCAGCAGCTGGCGGGCTAGCGGGAGGGTCAATGAGCAGTTCTTC. Its protein is CASSWRASGRVNEQFF.

The chain is built from TRBV7-2 and TRBJ2-5; the match to TRBD2 covers 8 bases. This CDR3 comprises 16 residues. V lost 5 bases, J lost 6 bases, and 14 bases stayed unmatched. From germline, CDR1 is SGHTA and CDR2 FQGNSA. CDR3 sequence (DNA): TGTGCCAGCAGCCTAACGGGGGGGAGAGGGGTGCAGACCCAGTACTTC. Protein sequence: CASSLTGGRGVQTQYF.

The DNA of the CDR3 is TGCAGCGTTGTCCACAGGGACACTGAAGCTTTCTTT. Translating it yields CSVVHRDTEAFF. V gene TRBV29-1 combines with J gene TRBJ1-1; the D gene is possibly TRBD1 (6 bases). CDR3 size: 12 residues. Looked up from germline, CDR1 is SQVTM and CDR2 is ANQGSEA. The V end was cut by 4 bases, the J end by 3 bases, with 9 bases between. Combining the CDR3 with reference TRBV29-1 and TRBJ1-1 gives the whole variable domain SAVISQKPSRDICQRGTSLTIQCQVDSQVTMMFWYRQQPGQSLTLIATANQGSEATYESGFVIDKFPISRPNLTFSTLTVSNMSPEDSSIYLCSVVHRDTEAFFGQGTRLTVV.

Here the CDR3 reads CASSPLRGRWNTIYF. The DNA for the CDR3 is TGTGCCAGCAGCCCTCTTAGGGGGCGCTGGAACACCATATATTTT. V is TRBV11-2 and J is TRBJ1-3; TRBD1 aligns across 7 bases. This CDR3 spans 15 amino acids. Germline CDR1 and CDR2: SGHAT and FQNNGV. V was clipped by 5 bases and J by 7 bases; unmatched bases: 11.

This chain links TRBV19 with TRBJ1-1, with D possibly TRBD1 on 6 matching bases. CDR1 and CDR2 (germline): LNHDA, SQIVND (reference sequence). This CDR3 comprises 14 residues. Trimming removed 7 bases at V and 5 bases at J, with 17 bases between. Here the CDR3 reads CASTANREGTEAFF. The CDR3, as DNA: TGTGCCAGTACCGCGAACAGGGAAGGTACTGAAGCTTTCTTT.

The J gene is TRBJ1-1, the V gene TRBV5-1; perhaps TRBD1 as D (5 bases). This CDR3 is 15 amino acids long. CDR1 and CDR2 (germline): SGHRS, YFSETQ. Trimming left V 0 bases short and J 4 bases short, with 13 bases between. The CDR3: CASSLASGKITEAFF. The CDR3 coding sequence is TGCGCCAGCAGCTTGGCCTCAGGGAAAATCACTGAAGCTTTCTTT.